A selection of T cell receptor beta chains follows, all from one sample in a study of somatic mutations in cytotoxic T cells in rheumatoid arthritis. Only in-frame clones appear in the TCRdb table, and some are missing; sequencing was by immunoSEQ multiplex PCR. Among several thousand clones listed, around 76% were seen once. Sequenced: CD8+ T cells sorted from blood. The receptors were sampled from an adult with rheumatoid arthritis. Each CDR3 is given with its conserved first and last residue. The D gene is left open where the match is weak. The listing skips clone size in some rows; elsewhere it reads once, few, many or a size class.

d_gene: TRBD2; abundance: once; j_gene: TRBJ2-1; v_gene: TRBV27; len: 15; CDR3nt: TGTGCCAGCAGTGGACTAGCGGGGGGACTAAATGAGCAGTTCTTC; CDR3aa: CASSGLAGGLNEQFF
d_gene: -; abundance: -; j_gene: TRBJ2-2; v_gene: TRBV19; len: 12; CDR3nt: TGTGCCAGTAGTCTTGGGGCCGGGGAGCTGTTTTTT; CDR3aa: CASSLGAGELFF
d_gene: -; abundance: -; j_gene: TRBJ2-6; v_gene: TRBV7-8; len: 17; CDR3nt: TGTGCCAGCAGCTTAATGGCGTTGGGCTCTGGGGCCAACGTCCTGACTTTC; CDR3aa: CASSLMALGSGANVLTF
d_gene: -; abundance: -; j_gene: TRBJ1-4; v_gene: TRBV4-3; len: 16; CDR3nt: TGCGCCAGCAGCCAAGGGGCATGGGAGACTAATGAAAAACTGTTTTTT; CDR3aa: CASSQGAWETNEKLFF
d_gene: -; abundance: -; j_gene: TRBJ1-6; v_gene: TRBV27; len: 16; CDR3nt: TGTGCCAGCAGTTGGGACGGGACGGCCAATAATTCACCCCTCCACTTT; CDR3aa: CASSWDGTANNSPLHF
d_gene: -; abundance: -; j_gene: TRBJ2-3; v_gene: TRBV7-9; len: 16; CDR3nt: TGTGCCAGCAGTCTTCCGGGGGGCTCGGAATTAGATACGCAGTATTTT; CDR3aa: CASSLPGGSELDTQYF
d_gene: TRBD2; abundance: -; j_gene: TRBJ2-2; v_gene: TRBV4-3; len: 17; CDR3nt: TGCGCCAGCAGCCAAGGGGGGACTAGCGGGAGTGCCGGGGAGCTGTTTTTT; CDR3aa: CASSQGGTSGSAGELFF
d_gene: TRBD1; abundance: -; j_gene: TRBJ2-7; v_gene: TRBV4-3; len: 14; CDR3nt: TGCGCCAGCAGCTGGTCAGGGGGAGCCTACGAGCAGTACTTC; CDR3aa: CASSWSGGAYEQYF
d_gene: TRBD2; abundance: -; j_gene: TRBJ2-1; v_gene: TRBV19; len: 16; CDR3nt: TGTGCCAGTACCCCAGGGGTACTAGCGGGGTCCAATGAGCAGTTCTTC; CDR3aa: CASTPGVLAGSNEQFF
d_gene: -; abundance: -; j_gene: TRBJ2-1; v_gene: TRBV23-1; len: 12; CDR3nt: TGCGCCAGCAGTCCCCGCTTCTATGAGCAGTTCTTC; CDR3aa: CASSPRFYEQFF
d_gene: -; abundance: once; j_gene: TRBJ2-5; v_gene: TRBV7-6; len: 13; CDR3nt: TGTGCCAGCAGCTTAGTGGTGGTAGAGACCCAGTACTTC; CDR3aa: CASSLVVVETQYF
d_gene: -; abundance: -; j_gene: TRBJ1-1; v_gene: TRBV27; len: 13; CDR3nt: TGTGCCAGCAGTCCCCTAGGGAACACTGAAGCTTTCTTT; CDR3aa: CASSPLGNTEAFF
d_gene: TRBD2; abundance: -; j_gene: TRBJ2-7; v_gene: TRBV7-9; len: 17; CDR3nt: TGTGCCAGCAGTCCAAGCCCCGGACTAGCGGACTCCTACGAGCAGTACTTC; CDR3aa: CASSPSPGLADSYEQYF
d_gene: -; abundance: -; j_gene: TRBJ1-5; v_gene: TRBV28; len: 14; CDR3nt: TGTGCCAGCAGTTCAGTGGGGGTCAATCAGCCCCAGCATTTT; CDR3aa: CASSSVGVNQPQHF
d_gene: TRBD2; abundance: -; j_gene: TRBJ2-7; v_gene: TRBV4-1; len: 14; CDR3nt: TGCGCCAGCAGCCAAGCCCCTAGCGGGAGTATCCCAACGTTC; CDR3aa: CASSQAPSGSIPTF
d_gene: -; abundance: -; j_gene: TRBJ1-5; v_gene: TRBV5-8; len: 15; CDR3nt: TGTGCCAGCAGCCAAGATCCCGGGAGCAATCAGCCCCAGCATTTT; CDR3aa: CASSQDPGSNQPQHF
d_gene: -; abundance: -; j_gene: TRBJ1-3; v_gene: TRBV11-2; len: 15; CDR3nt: TGTGCCAGCAGGCAAACATTCGCAGCTGGAAACACCATATATTTT; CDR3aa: CASRQTFAAGNTIYF